This TCR beta chain was found in a study of cytomegalovirus exposure and HLA in healthy donors. Study results and limitations: There were about 160 TCR beta chains listed as cytomegalovirus-associated. A later analysis found TCR association rates differed by HLA locus, highest for DRB1 and lowest for HLA-C. One variant, a missense change in DCLRE1C, was linked in a later analysis to TCR beta V- and J-gene trimming.

Germline lookup yields CDR1 SEHNR and CDR2 FQNEAQ (reference sequence). The CDR3 is 15 amino acids. Trimming took 4 bases from V and 0 from J; bases not matched to a gene: 5. The PCR contained 60 Vbeta and 13 Jbeta primers. Profiled with immunoSEQ multiplex PCR; TCRdb holds only in-frame clones, not every one. The table lists 90,000 to 120,000 clones, around two thirds of them singletons. A few counts support this clone. Its target is not known. What was sequenced was PBMCs. This clonotype was sampled from a man aged 25 to 40 in good health and CMV-seropositive. The chain employs TRBV7-9 and TRBJ1-1; TRBD1 matches at 7 bases. The CDR3 DNA sequence: TGTGCCAGCAGCTACACAGGGGACATGAACACTGAAGCTTTCTTT. This sequence encodes CASSYTGDMNTEAFF.